These 26 T cell receptor beta chains were sequenced from one sample in a study of blood T cell repertoires in COVID-19. Libraries were prepared by immunoSEQ multiplex PCR; TCRdb keeps only in-frame clonotypes and omits some of them. The sample includes under 130,000 clones, roughly 87% of them seen just once. Sequenced sample: peripheral blood. The receptors were gathered from a human donor in a cohort sampled during active COVID-19.

The gene calls are TRBV6-5 and TRBJ1-2; 9 nucleotides align to TRBD1. The CDR3 is 14 residues long. Trimming at V came to 5 bases and at J to 5 bases, leaving 6 bases not matched to a gene. Germline V gene data show CDR1 as MNHEY and CDR2 as SVGAGI. The CDR3 reads CASSKRTGEYGYTF. The CDR3 nucleotides read TGTGCCAGCAGTAAACGGACAGGGGAATATGGCTACACCTTC.

The J gene is TRBJ1-4, the V gene TRBV5-1, with TRBD1 matching over 7 bases. This CDR3 comprises 15 residues. Germline V CDR1 and CDR2: SGHRS, YFSETQ. J was trimmed by 5 bases and V by 5 bases; bases with no gene match: 9. The CDR3 sequence is CASSSRTGRNEKLFF. CDR3 bases: TGCGCCAGCAGTTCCCGGACAGGAAGGAATGAAAAACTGTTTTTT.

This chain uses TRBV20-1 with TRBJ1-4; possibly TRBD1 for D (5 bases). V lost 6 bases, J lost 6 bases, and 8 bases lay in between. Germline V gene data show CDR1 as DFQATT and CDR2 as SNEGSKA (reference sequence). This CDR3 region has 11 residues. For the CDR3, the DNA is TGCAGTGCCGGGGGGGATGAAAAACTGTTTTTT. Encoded protein: CSAGGDEKLFF.

The sample holds one count of this clone. The chain couples TRBV2 to TRBJ1-6; D is possibly TRBD1 (5 bases). Trimming pared 8 bases from V and 9 bases from J, leaving 17 bases between. Germline CDR1 SNHLY, CDR2 FYNNEI. The CDR3 loop spans 14 amino acids. CDR3 DNA sequence: TGTGCCAGCCTACCCCCGCGGGGCGTTTCACCCCTCCACTTT. It is translated as CASLPPRGVSPLHF.

As DNA, the CDR3 is TGTGCCAGCAGCTTAAACGGGGGGGACCACAATGAGCAGTTCTTC. This sequence encodes CASSLNGGDHNEQFF. The genes are TRBV7-3 and TRBJ2-1; 8 bases map to TRBD2. The ends lost 1 base at V and 5 bases at J; junction bases unmatched: 4. This CDR3 is 15 amino acids long. In germline, CDR1 is SGHTA, CDR2 FQGTGA.

V gene TRBV6-6 combines with J gene TRBJ1-6; 7 nucleotides agree with TRBD1. The V and J ends lost 0 bases and 10 bases, in that order; junction bases with no gene match: 9. The CDR3 covers 16 residues. CDR1 MNHNY and CDR2 SVGAGI come from the germline V gene (reference sequence). Here the CDR3 reads CASSYSSDRVGSPLHF. The CDR3 coding sequence is TGTGCCAGCAGTTACTCGAGCGACAGGGTAGGGTCACCCCTCCACTTT.

This chain connects TRBV6-2 or TRBV6-3 to TRBJ2-3; D may be TRBD2 (6 bases). The germline V gene encodes CDR1 MNHEY and CDR2 SVGEGT. V was pared by 2 bases and J by 3 bases, with 9 bases between. CDR3 length: 14 amino acids. The CDR3 spells CASSYPGTTDTQYF. Written as DNA, the CDR3 is TGTGCCAGCAGTTACCCGGGGACTACAGATACGCAGTATTTT.

The genes are TRBV3-1 (or the pseudogene TRBV3-2) and TRBJ2-1, with 9 bases fitting TRBD2. This CDR3 is 15 amino acids long. The V gene end was trimmed by 4 bases and the J gene end by 1 base; junction bases not matched to a gene: 2. Germline CDR1 and CDR2: LGHDT and YNNKEL (reference sequence). The CDR3 DNA reads as TGTGCCAGCAGCCCTAGCGGGGTTTCCTACAATGAGCAGTTCTTC. Its protein product is CASSPSGVSYNEQFF.

V usage is TRBV29-1 and J usage is TRBJ1-2; a possible D gene is TRBD1 (5 bases). V gave up 6 bases and J gave up 5 bases, with 13 bases separating them. The germline gives CDR1 SQVTM, CDR2 ANQGSEA. The CDR3 sequence is 12 residues long. The CDR3 DNA reads TGCAGCGTGTGGGGAGGGGAATATGGCTACACCTTC. Protein sequence: CSVWGGEYGYTF.

The gene calls are TRBV10-3 and TRBJ1-2; TRBD1 matches 9 bases. J lost 4 bases, V lost 8 bases, and 8 bases had no gene match. CDR3 length equals 14 residues. Germline-derived CDR1 and CDR2 are ENHRY and SYGVKD. The CDR3 loop is CAIGLGQGIYGYTF. CDR3 coding DNA: TGTGCCATCGGCCTGGGACAGGGCATCTATGGCTACACCTTC.

The genes are TRBV27 and TRBJ1-5; D unresolved. The V and J ends lost 3 bases and 7 bases respectively, with 13 bases between them. The germline CDR1 and CDR2 sequences are MNHEY and SMNVEV (reference sequence). The CDR3 has 14 residues. The CDR3 DNA is TGTGCCAGCAGTTTTCTCAGCGACGCACAGCCCCAGCATTTT. As protein: CASSFLSDAQPQHF.

This clone was recorded once. Other DNA sequences of this sample code for an identical CDR3. The chain joins TRBV3-1 (or the pseudogene TRBV3-2) to TRBJ1-2, with 8 bases identical to TRBD1. The CDR3 is 15 amino acids. Germline V gives CDR1 LGHDT, CDR2 YNNKEL (reference sequence). Trimming took 4 bases from V and 0 from J; bases not matched to a gene: 4. CDR3 DNA sequence: TGTGCCAGCAGCCGCGGACAGGGCGCTAACTATGGCTACACCTTC. Translated: CASSRGQGANYGYTF.

The chain uses TRBV6-2 or TRBV6-3 and TRBJ2-6; D is ambiguous. Per germline, CDR1 MNHEY and CDR2 SVGEGT. This CDR3 is 17 amino acids long. The V end lost 2 bases, the J end lost 5 bases, and 16 bases lay between the germline ends. The CDR3 coding sequence is TGTGCCAGCAGTTACACTCTTACCGGGTCGTGGGCCAACGTCCTGACTTTC. It translates to CASSYTLTGSWANVLTF.

The chain is built from TRBV2 and TRBJ2-2; 10 bases are shared with TRBD1. The germline V gene encodes CDR1 SNHLY and CDR2 FYNNEI. This CDR3 has 15 residues. The junction had 5 bases not matched to a gene; V was cut back by 2 bases and J by 8 bases. The CDR3 region is CASSEWTGGSGELFF. In nucleotides, the CDR3 is TGTGCCAGCAGTGAATGGACAGGGGGTTCGGGGGAGCTGTTTTTT.

CDR3 coding DNA: TGTGCCAGCTCAAGACTAGCGGGTAGCACAGATACGCAGTATTTT. Its translation is CASSRLAGSTDTQYF. The J gene is TRBJ2-3, the V gene TRBV18; the match to TRBD2 covers 10 bases. After removal of 5 bases from V and 0 bases from J, the junction contained 2 bases not matched to a gene. In germline, CDR1 is KGHSH, CDR2 LQKENI. This CDR3 contains 15 residues. Variable domain in full (rest from reference TRBV18 and TRBJ2-3): NAGVMQNPRHLVRRRGQEARLRCSPMKGHSHVYWYRQLPEEGLKFMVYLQKENIIDESGMPKERFSAEFPKEGPSILRIQQVVRGDSAAYFCASSRLAGSTDTQYFGPGTRLTVL.

The chain couples TRBV3-1 (or the pseudogene TRBV3-2) to TRBJ2-2; a possible D gene is TRBD1 (6 bases). The CDR3 loop spans 17 amino acids. Per the germline V gene, CDR1 is LGHDT and CDR2 is YNNKEL (reference sequence). V was shortened by 4 bases and J by 3 bases, with 18 bases between the two germline ends. The CDR3 nucleotides read TGTGCCAGCAGCCTAACCTTACAGGGATCCGACACCGGGGAGCTGTTTTTT. As protein: CASSLTLQGSDTGELFF.

This clone appeared a single time. V is TRBV6-1 and J is TRBJ2-7; D remains unclear. This CDR3 region has 12 residues. V gave up 5 bases and J gave up 2 bases, with 7 bases separating them. Germline values: CDR1 MNHNS, CDR2 SASEGT. The CDR3 loop is CASSSQAYEQYF. CDR3 bases: TGTGCCAGCAGTTCCCAGGCCTACGAGCAGTACTTC.

This clone has ten or more counts. The gene calls are TRBV28 and TRBJ1-2; no definite D call. This CDR3 has 15 residues. Germline V lookup: CDR1 MDHEN, CDR2 SYDVKM. Trimming left V 2 bases short and J 0 bases short, with 10 bases between. The CDR3 DNA reads TGTGCCAGCAGTTTACCGGAGGGAGCTAACTATGGCTACACCTTC. Protein: CASSLPEGANYGYTF.

This chain links TRBV28 with TRBJ2-1, with 7 positions matching TRBD2. The CDR3 has 18 residues. With V trimmed by 4 bases and J by 0 bases, 12 bases remained unmatched. Germline CDR1 MDHEN, CDR2 SYDVKM. The CDR3 loop is CASSYPRELTLSYNEQFF. The CDR3 DNA reads TGTGCCAGCAGTTACCCGCGGGAGCTTACCCTCTCCTACAATGAGCAGTTCTTC.

The chain recombines TRBV7-2 with TRBJ2-1, with 11 positions matching TRBD2. The CDR3 spans 15 residues. Per germline, CDR1 SGHTA and CDR2 FQGNSA. The J segment lost 6 bases and the V segment lost 5 bases, leaving 6 bases of the junction unmatched. The chain's CDR3 is CASSPRTSGRNEQFF. The CDR3 region has the DNA TGTGCCAGCAGCCCAAGGACTAGCGGGCGCAATGAGCAGTTCTTC.

The chain combines TRBV19 with TRBJ1-5, with 7 bases that match TRBD1. With V trimmed by 5 bases and J by 3 bases, 7 bases remained unmatched. Germline CDR1 LNHDA, CDR2 SQIVND (reference sequence). This CDR3 comprises 15 residues. The CDR3 here is CASSLQGFLNQPQHF. As DNA, the CDR3 is TGTGCCAGTAGTTTACAGGGGTTTCTCAATCAGCCCCAGCATTTT.

This clone was detected only a few times. The chain's CDR3 is CASSLGGTGFKNTQYF. CDR3 nucleotide sequence: TGTGCCAGCAGCTTAGGGGGGACAGGATTCAAGAATACGCAGTATTTT. This chain joins TRBV11-2 and TRBJ2-3, with TRBD1 identical over 8 bases. The germline CDR1 and CDR2 sequences are SGHAT and FQNNGV. V gave up 1 base and J gave up 7 bases; unmatched junction bases: 10. CDR3 length: 16 amino acids.

V is TRBV7-9 and J is TRBJ1-2; 8 nucleotides line up with TRBD1. There are 15 residues in the CDR3. CDR1 SEHNR and CDR2 FQNEAQ come from the germline V gene (reference sequence). The junction had 9 bases not matched to a gene; V was cut back by 5 bases and J by 4 bases. The CDR3 reads CASSPQGARVYGYTF. CDR3 in DNA: TGTGCCAGCAGCCCTCAGGGGGCGCGGGTCTATGGCTACACCTTC. Using reference TRBV7-9 and TRBJ1-2 for the parts outside the CDR3, the full variable domain is DTGVSQNPRHKITKRGQNVTFRCDPISEHNRLYWYRQTLGQGPEFLTYFQNEAQLEKSRLLSDRFSAERPKGSFSTLEIQRTEQGDSAMYLCASSPQGARVYGYTFGSGTRLTVV.

The chain has TRBV24-1 and TRBJ2-4; 9 positions match TRBD2. The CDR3 loop spans 14 amino acids. The V and J ends lost 6 bases and 5 bases, in that order; junction bases with no gene match: 4. Germline V gene data show CDR1 as KGHDR and CDR2 as SFDVKD. CDR3: CATSPGTSQNIQYF. The CDR3 nucleotides read TGTGCCACCAGTCCCGGGACTAGCCAAAACATTCAGTACTTC.

V gene TRBV14 combines with J gene TRBJ1-2; D remains ambiguous. The length of the CDR3 is 13 residues. The germline V and J ends were trimmed by 3 bases and 8 bases, with 13 bases remaining between them. Germline assignment: CDR1 SGHDN and CDR2 FVKESK. The CDR3 bases are TGTGCCAGCAGCCAGGCCCTGACGAGGGGCTACACCTTC. Translating gives CASSQALTRGYTF. The entire variable domain, with the rest obtained from reference TRBV14 and TRBJ1-2, is as follows: EAGVTQFPSHSVIEKGQTVTLRCDPISGHDNLYWYRRVMGKEIKFLLHFVKESKQDESGMPNNRFLAERTGGTYSTLKVQPAELEDSGVYFCASSQALTRGYTFGSGTRLTVV.

This clone was counted a few times. The V call is TRBV3-1 (or the pseudogene TRBV3-2), the J call TRBJ1-2; D is unresolved. The CDR3 spans 16 residues. Trimming pared 1 base from V and 1 base from J, leaving 13 bases between. CDR1 and CDR2 (germline): LGHDT, YNNKEL (reference sequence). The CDR3 region is CASSQGESVFNYGYTF. CDR3 DNA sequence: TGTGCCAGCAGCCAAGGGGAGTCAGTTTTTAACTATGGCTACACCTTC.